This T cell receptor (beta chain) was observed in a study of cytomegalovirus exposure and HLA in healthy donors. Study-wide results and limits: For presence/absence analyses, sequencing depth was assumed to be roughly uniform across donors.

Primers included in the PCR were 60 Vbeta and 13 Jbeta primers. The assay was immunoSEQ multiplex PCR, and TCRdb's table has in-frame clones only and misses some. The sample consists of more than 150,000 clones, 70% to 80% of them appearing once. About this clone: Its antigen is still unknown.

This receptor was taken from a girl aged 10-17 years in good health and CMV-seropositive. Sequencing used PBMCs.

This CDR3 reads CASSRGQGGKNIQYF. CDR3 in DNA: TGTGCCAGCAGCAGGGGACAGGGGGGCAAAAACATTCAGTACTTC. V is TRBV6-5 and J is TRBJ2-4, with TRBD1 matching 11 bases. CDR1 is MNHEY, CDR2 SVGAGI, per germline. V lost 6 bases, J lost 3 bases, and 4 bases stayed unmatched. This CDR3 is 15 amino acids long.